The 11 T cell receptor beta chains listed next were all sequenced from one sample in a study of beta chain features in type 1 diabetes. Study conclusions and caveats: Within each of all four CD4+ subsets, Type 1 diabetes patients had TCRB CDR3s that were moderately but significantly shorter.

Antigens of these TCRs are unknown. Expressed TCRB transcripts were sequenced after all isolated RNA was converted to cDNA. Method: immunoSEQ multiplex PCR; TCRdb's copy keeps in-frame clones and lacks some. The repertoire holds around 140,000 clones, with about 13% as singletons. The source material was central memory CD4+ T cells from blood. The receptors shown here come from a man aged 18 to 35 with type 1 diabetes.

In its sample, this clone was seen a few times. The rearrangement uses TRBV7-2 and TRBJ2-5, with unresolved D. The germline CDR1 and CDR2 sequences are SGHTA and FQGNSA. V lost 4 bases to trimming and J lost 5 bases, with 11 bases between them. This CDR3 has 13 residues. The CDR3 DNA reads TGTGCCAGCAGCTCTTCCTATGGGGAGACCCAGTACTTC. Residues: CASSSSYGETQYF.

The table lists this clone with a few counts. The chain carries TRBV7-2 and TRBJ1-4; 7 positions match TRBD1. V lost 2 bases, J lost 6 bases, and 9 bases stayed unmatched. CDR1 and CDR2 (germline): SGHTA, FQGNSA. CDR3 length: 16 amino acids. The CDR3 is CASSLNPQGVDEKLFF. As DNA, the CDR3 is TGTGCCAGCAGCTTAAACCCCCAGGGGGTAGATGAAAAACTGTTTTTT.

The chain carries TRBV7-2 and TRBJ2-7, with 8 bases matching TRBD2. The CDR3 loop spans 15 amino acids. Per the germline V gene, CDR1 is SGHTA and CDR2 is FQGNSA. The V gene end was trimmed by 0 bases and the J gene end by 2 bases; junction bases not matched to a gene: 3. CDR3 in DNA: TGTGCCAGCAGCTTAGCTAGCGGGGACCCCTACGAGCAGTACTTC. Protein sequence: CASSLASGDPYEQYF.

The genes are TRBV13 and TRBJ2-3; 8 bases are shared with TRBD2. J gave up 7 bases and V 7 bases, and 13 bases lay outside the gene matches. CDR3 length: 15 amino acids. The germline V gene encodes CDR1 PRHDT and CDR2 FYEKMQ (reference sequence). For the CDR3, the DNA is TGTGCCAGCAACCCCCCGGGGGGGGCCCCAAATACGCAGTATTTT. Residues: CASNPPGGAPNTQYF. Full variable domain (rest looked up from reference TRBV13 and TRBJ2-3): AAGVIQSPRHLIKEKRETATLKCYPIPRHDTVYWYQQGPGQDPQFLISFYEKMQSDKGSIPDRFSAQQFSDYHSELNMSSLELGDSALYFCASNPPGGAPNTQYFGPGTRLTVL.

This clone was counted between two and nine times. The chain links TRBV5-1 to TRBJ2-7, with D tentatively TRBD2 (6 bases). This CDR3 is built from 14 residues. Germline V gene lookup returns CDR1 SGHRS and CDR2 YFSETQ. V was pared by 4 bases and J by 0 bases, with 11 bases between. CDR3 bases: TGCGCCAGCAGCCTACAGGACTACTCCTACGAGCAGTACTTC. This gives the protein CASSLQDYSYEQYF.

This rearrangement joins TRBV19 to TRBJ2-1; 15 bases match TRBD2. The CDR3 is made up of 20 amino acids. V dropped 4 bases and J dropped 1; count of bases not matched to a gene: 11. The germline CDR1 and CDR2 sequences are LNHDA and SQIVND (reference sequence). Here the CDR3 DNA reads TGTGCCAGTAGTAGCTATACGGGACTAGCGGGGGGCGGGTCCTACAATGAGCAGTTCTTC. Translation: CASSSYTGLAGGGSYNEQFF.

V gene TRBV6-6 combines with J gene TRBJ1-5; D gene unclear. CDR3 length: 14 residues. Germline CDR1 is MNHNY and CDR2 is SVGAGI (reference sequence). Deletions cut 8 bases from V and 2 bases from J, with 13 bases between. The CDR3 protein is CASSGPQGNQPQHF. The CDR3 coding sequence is TGTGCCAGCTCAGGCCCGCAGGGCAATCAGCCCCAGCATTTT.

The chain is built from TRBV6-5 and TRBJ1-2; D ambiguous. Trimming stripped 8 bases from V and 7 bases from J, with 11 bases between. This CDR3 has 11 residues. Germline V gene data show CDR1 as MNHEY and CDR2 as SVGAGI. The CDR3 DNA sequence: TGTGCCAGCCGAAGTTATAGTGGCTACACCTTC. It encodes CASRSYSGYTF.

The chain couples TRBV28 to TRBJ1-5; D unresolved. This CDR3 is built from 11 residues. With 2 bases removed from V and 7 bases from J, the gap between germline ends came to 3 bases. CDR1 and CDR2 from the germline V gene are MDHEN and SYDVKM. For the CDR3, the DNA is TGTGCCAGCAGTTTACACCAGCCCCAGCATTTT. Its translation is CASSLHQPQHF.

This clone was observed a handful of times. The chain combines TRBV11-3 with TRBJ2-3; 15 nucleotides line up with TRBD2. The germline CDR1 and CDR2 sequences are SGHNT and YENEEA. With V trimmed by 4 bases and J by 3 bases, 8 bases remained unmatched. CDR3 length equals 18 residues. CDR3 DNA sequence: TGTGCCAGCAGCTCCGGGACTAGCGGGGGGACAACGACAGATACGCAGTATTTT. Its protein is CASSSGTSGGTTTDTQYF. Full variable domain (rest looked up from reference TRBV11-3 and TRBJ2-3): EAGVVQSPRYKIIEKKQPVAFWCNPISGHNTLYWYLQNLGQGPELLIRYENEEAVDDSQLPKDRFSAERLKGVDSTLKIQPAELGDSAVYLCASSSGTSGGTTTDTQYFGPGTRLTVL.

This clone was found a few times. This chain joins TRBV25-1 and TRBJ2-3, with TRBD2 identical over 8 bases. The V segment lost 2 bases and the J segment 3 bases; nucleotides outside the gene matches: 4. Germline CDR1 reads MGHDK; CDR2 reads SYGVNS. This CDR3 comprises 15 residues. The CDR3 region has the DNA TGTGCCAGCAGTGAAAAGCGGGGGAGGACAGATACGCAGTATTTT. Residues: CASSEKRGRTDTQYF.